This TCR beta chain was sequenced during a study of identical twins. Broader study findings: Out-of-frame beta sequences exhibited a weaker degree of excess twin sharing.

About this clonotype itself: Its matching antigen is unknown.

MiXCR was run by TCRdb on the 5' RACE reads, yielding one entry per CDR3 protein. Of 600,000 to 850,000 distinct CDR3 sequences in the sample, around a sixth were seen once. In addition, the sample was reused for a study of T cells expressing NK-cell markers.

The source of this sequence is a woman between 18 and 30 years old in good health. Sequenced sample: PBMCs.

The CDR3 DNA reads TGCGCCAGCAGCCAAGGGAGGTGGGATGAGCAGTTCTTC. Protein: CASSQGRWDEQFF. The V call is TRBV4-3, the J call TRBJ2-1, with a possible D match to TRBD2 (5 bases). Germline assignment: CDR1 LGHNA and CDR2 YSLEER. The CDR3 is 13 residues long. The V end lost 1 base, the J end lost 8 bases, and 9 bases lay between the germline ends.